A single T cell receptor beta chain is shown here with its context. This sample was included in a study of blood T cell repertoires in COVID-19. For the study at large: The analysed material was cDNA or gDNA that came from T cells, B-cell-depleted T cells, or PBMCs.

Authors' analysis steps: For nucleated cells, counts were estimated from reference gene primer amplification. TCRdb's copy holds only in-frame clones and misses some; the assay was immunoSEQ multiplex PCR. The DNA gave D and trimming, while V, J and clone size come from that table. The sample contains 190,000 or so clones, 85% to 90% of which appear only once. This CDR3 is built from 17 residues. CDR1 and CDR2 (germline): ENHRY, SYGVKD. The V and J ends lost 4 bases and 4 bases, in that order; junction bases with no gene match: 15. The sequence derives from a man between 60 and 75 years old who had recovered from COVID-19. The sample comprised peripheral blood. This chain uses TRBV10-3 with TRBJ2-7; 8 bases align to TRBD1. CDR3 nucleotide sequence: TGTGCCATCAGTGGTGACCGAGACAGGGGTGGGGGATACGAGCAGTACTTC. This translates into CAISGDRDRGGGYEQYF.